Presented here are 23 T cell receptor beta chains from one specimen sequenced in a study of T cells after yellow fever vaccination. One entry per CDR3 protein, called by TCRdb with MiXCR from the 5' RACE reads. The repertoire holds 300,000 to 400,000 distinct CDR3 sequences, with about 10% as singletons. This specimen consisted of CD4+ T cells sorted from PBMCs, obtained 45 days after the yellow fever booster vaccination. These TCRs come from a man between 18 and 29 years old who received the YFV17D yellow fever vaccine.

The J gene is TRBJ2-3, the V gene TRBV6-6; 9 positions agree with TRBD1. Trimming cost V 5 bases and J 3 bases; bases outside gene matches: 12. Germline loops: CDR1 MNHNY, CDR2 SVGAGI (reference sequence). The CDR3 spans 17 residues. In nucleotides, the CDR3 is TGTGCCAGCAGTGCGGACAGGGGCCACATCAGGACAGATACGCAGTATTTT. This sequence encodes CASSADRGHIRTDTQYF.

V gene TRBV9 combines with J gene TRBJ1-5; TRBD1 might be the D (5 bases). V dropped 0 bases and J dropped 5 bases, with 9 bases sitting between them. The germline CDR1 and CDR2 sequences are SGDLS and YYNGEE. The CDR3 has 14 residues. Here the CDR3 DNA reads TGTGCCAGCAGCGTAGGGCAGGGTTATCAGCCCCAGCATTTT. Translating gives CASSVGQGYQPQHF.

This clonotype was detected a few times. The chain carries TRBV6-2 or TRBV6-3 and TRBJ2-1; D is unclear. Germline V gene sequence: CDR1 MNHEY, CDR2 SVGEGT. The CDR3 has 12 residues. The V gene lost 6 bases and the J gene lost 9 bases, with 12 bases spanning the gap. CDR3 region: CASSPFRFEQFF. CDR3 nucleotide sequence: TGTGCCAGCAGCCCCTTTCGCTTTGAGCAGTTCTTC.

This clonotype showed up just a few times. The rearrangement links TRBV24-1 to TRBJ2-1, with 7 bases aligning to TRBD2. The CDR3 length is 16 residues. Germline CDR1 reads KGHDR; CDR2 reads SFDVKD. J lost 7 bases, V lost 9 bases, and 17 bases had no gene match. CDR3 loop: CATSPGAGSGGNEQFF. The CDR3 bases are TGTGCCACCTCCCCTGGGGCGGGTTCCGGGGGGAATGAGCAGTTCTTC.

This clonotype has more than one count but fewer than ten. The genes are TRBV19 and TRBJ1-5; 10 nucleotides match TRBD1. This CDR3 has 14 residues. CDR1 is LNHDA, CDR2 SQIVND, per germline (reference sequence). V was pared by 5 bases and J by 8 bases, with 6 bases of the junction left unmatched. The CDR3 is CASSPGTGEKPQHF. The CDR3 region has the DNA TGTGCCAGTAGTCCTGGGACAGGGGAAAAGCCCCAGCATTTT.

This clonotype was seen only a few times. V and J are TRBV19 and TRBJ1-5; D remains unclear. The V gene lost 6 bases and the J gene lost 7 bases, with 10 bases spanning the gap. The CDR3 is made up of 12 amino acids. CDR1 and CDR2 (germline): LNHDA, SQIVND (reference sequence). The CDR3 spells CASRGVGQPQHF. The CDR3 DNA reads as TGTGCCAGTAGGGGCGTGGGGCAGCCCCAGCATTTT.

This clonotype was observed a handful of times. The V gene is TRBV7-3, the J gene TRBJ1-1; D ambiguous. Germline V gene data show CDR1 as SGHTA and CDR2 as FQGTGA. The CDR3 covers 14 residues. V lost 4 bases and J 4 bases, leaving 13 bases between the germline ends. CDR3 residues: CASSSRPRITEAFF. The CDR3 nucleotides read TGTGCCAGCAGCTCCAGGCCCAGAATCACTGAAGCTTTCTTT. The full variable domain, completed using reference TRBV7-3 and TRBJ1-1, is GAGVSQTPSNKVTEKGKYVELRCDPISGHTALYWYRQSLGQGPEFLIYFQGTGAADDSGLPNDRFFAVRPEGSVSTLKIQRTERGDSAVYLCASSSRPRITEAFFGQGTRLTVV.

CDR3 amino acids: CSVGQVVEDTQYF. Here the CDR3 DNA reads TGCAGCGTCGGACAGGTGGTTGAAGATACGCAGTATTTT. The chain uses TRBV29-1 and TRBJ2-3, with 7 positions matching TRBD1. After removal of 6 bases from V and 5 bases from J, the junction contained 8 bases not matched to a gene. Germline-derived CDR1 and CDR2 are SQVTM and ANQGSEA. The CDR3 covers 13 residues.

This rearrangement joins TRBV24-1 to TRBJ1-6; TRBD1 aligns across 7 bases. Trimming removed 4 bases from V and 8 bases from J; junction bases left unmatched: 13. CDR3 length equals 17 residues. Germline assignment: CDR1 KGHDR and CDR2 SFDVKD. CDR3 sequence (DNA): TGTGCCACCAGTGACCCCGTCTCGACAGGGAAGGATTCACCCCTCCACTTT. Residues: CATSDPVSTGKDSPLHF.

Only a few counts were recorded for this clonotype. This chain links TRBV5-1 with TRBJ2-3; 12 bases are shared with TRBD1. Trimming cost V 7 bases and J 4 bases; bases outside gene matches: 7. CDR1 is SGHRS, CDR2 YFSETQ, per germline. The CDR3 loop spans 15 amino acids. The CDR3 coding sequence is TGCGCCAGCTTCGGGGGACAGGGGGCCGCAGATACGCAGTATTTT. Amino acids: CASFGGQGAADTQYF.

This clonotype was seen ten or more times. The chain links TRBV14 to TRBJ1-6; D is undetermined. Germline assignment: CDR1 SGHDN and CDR2 FVKESK. Between the trimmed V and J ends, which lost 0 bases and 5 bases, there was a span of 8 bases. The CDR3 covers 15 residues. The CDR3 coding sequence is TGTGCCAGCAGCCAAGACTGGCAGAATAATTCACCCCTCCACTTT. Protein: CASSQDWQNNSPLHF.

The chain combines TRBV30 with TRBJ2-5, with TRBD2 matching 9 bases. Germline V gene sequence: CDR1 GTSNPN, CDR2 SVGIG (reference sequence). This CDR3 spans 14 amino acids. J was trimmed by 5 bases and V by 5 bases; bases with no gene match: 9. CDR3: CAWGYGGGGETQYF. CDR3 nucleotide sequence: TGTGCCTGGGGTTACGGCGGGGGGGGTGAGACCCAGTACTTC.

There are a few counts of this clonotype. The chain couples TRBV6-1 to TRBJ2-7; 10 bases are a match to TRBD1. CDR3 length: 16 residues. CDR1 and CDR2 from the germline V gene are MNHNS and SASEGT. The V gene end was trimmed by 0 bases and the J gene end by 2 bases; junction bases not matched to a gene: 4. DNA of the CDR3: TGTGCCAGCAGTGAAGCGGGGACAGGGGCCCCCTACGAGCAGTACTTC. Encoded protein: CASSEAGTGAPYEQYF.

This clonotype was picked up a small number of times. The chain combines TRBV28 with TRBJ2-7; D not resolved. Germline values: CDR1 MDHEN, CDR2 SYDVKM. There are 12 residues in the CDR3. V was clipped by 10 bases and J by 7 bases, with 17 bases between them. Written as DNA, the CDR3 is TGTGCCAACAAACGAAAGAGTGGGGAGCAGTACGTC. This gives the protein CANKRKSGEQYV.

This clonotype showed up just a few times. The rearrangement uses TRBV4-3 and TRBJ2-1, with D hard to call. This CDR3 region has 16 residues. Trimming took 4 bases from V and 0 from J, leaving 13 bases between them. Looked up from germline, CDR1 is LGHNA and CDR2 is YSLEER. The CDR3 DNA reads TGCGCCAGCAGCCTTCAACGCCAAGACTCCTACAATGAGCAGTTCTTC. Translating it yields CASSLQRQDSYNEQFF.

Of note for this clonotype: Possible read error: a much larger clone is one base away. This sequence joins TRBV10-3 and TRBJ2-5, with 8 bases that match TRBD2. Germline-derived CDR1 and CDR2 are ENHRY and SYGVKD. V was pared by 2 bases and J by 5 bases, with 7 bases of the junction left unmatched. The CDR3 has 15 amino acids. The CDR3 bases are TGTGCCATCAGTGAGGTAGCGGGGATTCATGAGACCCAGTACTTC. Amino acid sequence: CAISEVAGIHETQYF.

This clonotype was detected a few times. V usage is TRBV20-1 and J usage is TRBJ2-5; D possibly corresponds to TRBD1 (6 bases). The germline CDR1 and CDR2 sequences are DFQATT and SNEGSKA (reference sequence). This CDR3 has 14 residues. V was shortened by 4 bases and J by 2 bases, with 14 bases between the two germline ends. The CDR3 reads CSAMGAGRQETQYF. The CDR3 coding sequence is TGCAGTGCTATGGGGGCAGGGAGACAAGAGACCCAGTACTTC.

This clonotype was seen more than once but under ten times. As DNA, the CDR3 is TGCAGTGCTAGAGCGCAGTTGGATGGTCAGCCCCAGCATTTT. Amino acids: CSARAQLDGQPQHF. The rearrangement joins TRBV20-1 to TRBJ1-5; no reliable D call. The germline V gene has CDR1 DFQATT and CDR2 SNEGSKA (reference sequence). V was shortened by 1 base and J by 6 bases, with 13 bases between the two germline ends. This CDR3 comprises 14 residues.

The chain is built from TRBV19 and TRBJ2-1, with a weak D call TRBD1 (5 bases). The CDR3 has 12 residues. Germline values: CDR1 LNHDA, CDR2 SQIVND (reference sequence). Trimming cost V 3 bases and J 9 bases, with 9 bases left between them. CDR3 sequence (DNA): TGTGCCAGTAGTATTGGTAGGGGTGAGCAGTTCTTC. Protein sequence: CASSIGRGEQFF. The full variable domain, rest sourced from reference TRBV19 and TRBJ2-1, is DGGITQSPKYLFRKEGQNVTLSCEQNLNHDAMYWYRQDPGQGLRLIYYSQIVNDFQKGDIAEGYSVSREKKESFPLTVTSAQKNPTAFYLCASSIGRGEQFFGPGTRLTVL.

V gene TRBV7-8 combines with J gene TRBJ1-2; a weak D match, TRBD1 (6 bases). V lost 1 base to trimming and J lost 7 bases, with 13 bases between them. Per the germline V gene, CDR1 is SGHVS and CDR2 is FQNEAQ. The CDR3 runs to 14 residues. Written as DNA, the CDR3 is TGTGCCAGCAGCTTAGACCGGGGGCGAGGTGGCTACACCTTC. This gives the protein CASSLDRGRGGYTF.

CDR3 protein: CSAGAISGGTGELFF. CDR3 nucleotides: TGCAGTGCAGGGGCCATTTCAGGGGGAACCGGGGAGCTGTTTTTT. The genes are TRBV20-1 and TRBJ2-2; TRBD1 matches at 7 bases. The CDR3 is 15 residues long. Germline-derived CDR1 and CDR2 are DFQATT and SNEGSKA (reference sequence). V was clipped by 6 bases and J by 5 bases; unmatched bases: 12.

The chain uses TRBV5-5 and TRBJ1-5, with unresolved D. Germline CDR1 is SGHKS and CDR2 is YYEKEE (reference sequence). The CDR3 is made up of 12 amino acids. V was clipped by 1 base and J by 9 bases, with 8 bases between them. The CDR3 loop is CASSLWGGPQHF. In DNA form, the CDR3 reads TGTGCCAGCAGCTTGTGGGGTGGGCCCCAGCATTTT. Combining the CDR3 with reference TRBV5-5 and TRBJ1-5 gives the whole variable domain DAGVTQSPTHLIKTRGQQVTLRCSPISGHKSVSWYQQVLGQGPQFIFQYYEKEERGRGNFPDRFSARQFPNYSSELNVNALLLGDSALYLCASSLWGGPQHFGDGTRLSIL.

This clonotype was counted a few times. This sequence joins TRBV9 and TRBJ2-3, with unresolved D. The CDR3 has 14 amino acids. CDR1 and CDR2 (germline): SGDLS, YYNGEE. The V end was cut by 4 bases, the J end by 1 base, with 10 bases between. Here the CDR3 reads CASSTPAGTDTQYF. The CDR3 nucleotides read TGTGCCAGCAGCACCCCCGCGGGCACAGATACGCAGTATTTT.